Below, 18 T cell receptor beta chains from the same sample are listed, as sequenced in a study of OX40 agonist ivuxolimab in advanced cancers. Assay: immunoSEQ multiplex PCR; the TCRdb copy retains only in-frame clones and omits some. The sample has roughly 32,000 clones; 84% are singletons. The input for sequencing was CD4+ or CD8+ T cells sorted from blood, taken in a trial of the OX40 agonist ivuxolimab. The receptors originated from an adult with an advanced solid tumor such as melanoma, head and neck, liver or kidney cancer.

This chain's CDR3 is CASSQSDGDSNQPQHF. The CDR3, as DNA: TGTGCCAGCAGCCAATCGGACGGTGATAGCAATCAGCCCCAGCATTTT. The chain employs TRBV4-2 and TRBJ1-5; D is uncertain. CDR1 is LGHNA, CDR2 YNFKEQ, per germline. Between the trimmed V and J ends, which lost 2 bases and 0 bases, there was a span of 11 bases. CDR3 length: 16 residues.

CDR3 nucleotide sequence: TGTGCCAGCAGCCAACCCGGGACAGGGCGCCACGAGCAGTACTTC. Translated, it gives CASSQPGTGRHEQYF. The chain combines TRBV14 with TRBJ2-7; 9 nucleotides line up with TRBD1. V lost 2 bases, J lost 5 bases, and 7 bases stayed unmatched. CDR3 length: 15 amino acids. Germline V CDR1 and CDR2: SGHDN, FVKESK.

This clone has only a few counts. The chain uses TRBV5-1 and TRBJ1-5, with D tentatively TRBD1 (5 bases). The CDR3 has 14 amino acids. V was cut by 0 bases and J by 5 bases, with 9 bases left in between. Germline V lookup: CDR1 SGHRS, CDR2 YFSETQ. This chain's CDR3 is CASSLAGLHQPQHF. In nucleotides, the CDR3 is TGCGCCAGCAGCTTGGCAGGGCTCCATCAGCCCCAGCATTTT.

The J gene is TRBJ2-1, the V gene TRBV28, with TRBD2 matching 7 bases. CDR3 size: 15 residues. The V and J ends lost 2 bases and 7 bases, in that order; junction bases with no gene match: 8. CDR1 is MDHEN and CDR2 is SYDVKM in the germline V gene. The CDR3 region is CASSLGGDPVNEQFF. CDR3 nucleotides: TGTGCCAGCAGTTTAGGGGGGGACCCAGTAAATGAGCAGTTCTTC.

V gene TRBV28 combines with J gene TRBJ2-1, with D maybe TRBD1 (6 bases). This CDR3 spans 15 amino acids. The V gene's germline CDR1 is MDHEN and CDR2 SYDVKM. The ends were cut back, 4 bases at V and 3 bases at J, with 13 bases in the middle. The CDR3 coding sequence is TGTGCCAGCAGTTCCCCAGGGGAAGACTACAATGAGCAGTTCTTC. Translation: CASSSPGEDYNEQFF. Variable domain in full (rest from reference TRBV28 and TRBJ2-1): DVKVTQSSRYLVKRTGEKVFLECVQDMDHENMFWYRQDPGLGLRLIYFSYDVKMKEKGDIPEGYSVSREKKERFSLILESASTNQTSMYLCASSSPGEDYNEQFFGPGTRLTVL.

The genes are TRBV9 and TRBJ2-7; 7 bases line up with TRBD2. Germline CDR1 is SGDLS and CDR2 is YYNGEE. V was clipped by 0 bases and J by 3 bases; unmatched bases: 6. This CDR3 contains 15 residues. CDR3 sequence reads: CASSVEGTMDYEQYF. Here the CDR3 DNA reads TGTGCCAGCAGCGTAGAAGGGACTATGGACTACGAGCAGTACTTC.

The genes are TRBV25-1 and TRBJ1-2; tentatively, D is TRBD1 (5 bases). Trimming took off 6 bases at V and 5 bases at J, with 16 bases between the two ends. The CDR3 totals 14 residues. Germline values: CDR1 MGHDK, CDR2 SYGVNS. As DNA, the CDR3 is TGTGCCAGCAGCCGCCGGGGGGGGAGGTATGGCTACACCTTC. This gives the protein CASSRRGGRYGYTF.

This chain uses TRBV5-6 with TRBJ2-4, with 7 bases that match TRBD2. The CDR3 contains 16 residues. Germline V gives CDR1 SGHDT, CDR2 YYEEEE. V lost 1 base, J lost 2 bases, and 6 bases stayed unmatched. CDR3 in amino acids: CASSLLAGVSKNIQYF. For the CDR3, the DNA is TGTGCCAGCAGCTTGCTCGCGGGAGTCTCCAAAAACATTCAGTACTTC.

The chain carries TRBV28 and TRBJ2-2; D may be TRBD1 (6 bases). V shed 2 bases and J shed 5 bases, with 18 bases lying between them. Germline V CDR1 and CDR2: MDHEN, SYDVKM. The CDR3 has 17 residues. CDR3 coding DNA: TGTGCCAGCAGTTTAAACGCAGGGGTGGTATATACCGGGGAGCTGTTTTTT. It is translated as CASSLNAGVVYTGELFF. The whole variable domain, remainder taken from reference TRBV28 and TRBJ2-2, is DVKVTQSSRYLVKRTGEKVFLECVQDMDHENMFWYRQDPGLGLRLIYFSYDVKMKEKGDIPEGYSVSREKKERFSLILESASTNQTSMYLCASSLNAGVVYTGELFFGEGSRLTVL.

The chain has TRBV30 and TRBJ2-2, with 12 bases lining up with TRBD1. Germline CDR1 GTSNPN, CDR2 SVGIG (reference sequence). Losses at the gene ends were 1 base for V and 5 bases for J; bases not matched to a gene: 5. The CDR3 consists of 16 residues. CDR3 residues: CAWSALGQGATGELFF. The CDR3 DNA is TGTGCCTGGAGTGCTCTGGGACAGGGGGCGACCGGGGAGCTGTTTTTT.

DNA for the CDR3: TGTGCCAGCAGCGTAGGTTTCCTAGCGGGAGGAAGCTCCTACGAGCAGTACTTC. Its protein product is CASSVGFLAGGSSYEQYF. The rearrangement uses TRBV9 and TRBJ2-7; 11 positions agree with TRBD2. Germline V gene lookup returns CDR1 SGDLS and CDR2 YYNGEE. The trim removed 0 bases at V and 0 bases at J, leaving 8 bases unmatched. The CDR3 covers 18 residues. Based on the CDR3 plus reference TRBV9 and TRBJ2-7, the full variable domain is DSGVTQTPKHLITATGQRVTLRCSPRSGDLSVYWYQQSLDQGLQFLIQYYNGEERAKGNILERFSAQQFPDLHSELNLSSLELGDSALYFCASSVGFLAGGSSYEQYFGPGTRLTVT.

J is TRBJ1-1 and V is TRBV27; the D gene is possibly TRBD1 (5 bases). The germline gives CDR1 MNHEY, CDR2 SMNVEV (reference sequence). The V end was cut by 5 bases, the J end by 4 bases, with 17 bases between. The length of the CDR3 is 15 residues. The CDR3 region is CASSPSGRSATEAFF. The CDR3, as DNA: TGTGCCAGCAGTCCATCGGGACGGTCGGCCACTGAAGCTTTCTTT.

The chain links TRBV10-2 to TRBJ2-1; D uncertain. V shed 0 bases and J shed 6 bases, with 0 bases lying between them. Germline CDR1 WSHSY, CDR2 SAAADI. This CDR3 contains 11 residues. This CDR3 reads CASSESNEQFF. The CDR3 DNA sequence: TGCGCCAGCAGTGAGTCCAATGAGCAGTTCTTC.

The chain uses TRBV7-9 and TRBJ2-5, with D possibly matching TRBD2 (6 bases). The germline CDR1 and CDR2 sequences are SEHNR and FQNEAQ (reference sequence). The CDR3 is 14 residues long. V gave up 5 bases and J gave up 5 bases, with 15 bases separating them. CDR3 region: CASSTRLARETQYF. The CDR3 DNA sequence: TGTGCCAGCAGCACGCGGCTAGCGAGGGAGACCCAGTACTTC. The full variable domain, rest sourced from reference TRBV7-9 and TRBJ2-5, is DTGVSQNPRHKITKRGQNVTFRCDPISEHNRLYWYRQTLGQGPEFLTYFQNEAQLEKSRLLSDRFSAERPKGSFSTLEIQRTEQGDSAMYLCASSTRLARETQYFGPGTRLLVL.

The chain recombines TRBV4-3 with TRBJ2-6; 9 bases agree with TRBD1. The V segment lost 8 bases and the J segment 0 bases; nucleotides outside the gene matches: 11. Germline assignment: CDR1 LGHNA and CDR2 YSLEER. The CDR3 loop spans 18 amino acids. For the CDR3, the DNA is TGCGCCAGCTCTTTTGGGACAGGGTCGTTCTCTGGGGCCAACGTCCTGACTTTC. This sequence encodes CASSFGTGSFSGANVLTF.

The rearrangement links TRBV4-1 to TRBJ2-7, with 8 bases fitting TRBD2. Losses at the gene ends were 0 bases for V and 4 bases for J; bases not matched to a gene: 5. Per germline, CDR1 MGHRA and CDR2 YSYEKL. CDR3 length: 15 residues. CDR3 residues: CASSQELAEEYEQYF. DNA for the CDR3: TGCGCCAGCAGCCAAGAACTAGCGGAGGAATACGAGCAGTACTTC.

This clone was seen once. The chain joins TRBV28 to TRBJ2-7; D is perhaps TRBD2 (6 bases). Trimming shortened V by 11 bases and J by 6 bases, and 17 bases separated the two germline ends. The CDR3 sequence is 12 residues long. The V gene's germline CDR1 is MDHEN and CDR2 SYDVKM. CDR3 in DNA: TGTGCCTCCACCGGGGGACTCTTCGAGCAGTACTTC. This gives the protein CASTGGLFEQYF.

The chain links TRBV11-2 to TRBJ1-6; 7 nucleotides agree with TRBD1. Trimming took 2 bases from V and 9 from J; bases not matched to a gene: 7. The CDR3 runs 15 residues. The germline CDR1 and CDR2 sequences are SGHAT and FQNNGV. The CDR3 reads CASSLRQGMVSPLHF. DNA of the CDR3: TGTGCCAGCAGCTTACGACAGGGTATGGTTTCACCCCTCCACTTT. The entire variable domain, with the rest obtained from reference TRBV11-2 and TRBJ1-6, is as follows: EAGVAQSPRYKIIEKRQSVAFWCNPISGHATLYWYQQILGQGPKLLIQFQNNGVVDDSQLPKDRFSAERLKGVDSTLKIQPAKLEDSAVYLCASSLRQGMVSPLHFGNGTRLTVT.